This paragraph reports one T cell receptor beta chain. The antigen is not known. MiXCR was run by TCRdb on the reads, yielding one entry per CDR3 protein. The data contain roughly 920,000 distinct CDR3 sequences, less than 40% of them seen just once; the ten biggest clones take up about 14%. The length of the CDR3 is 14 residues. Germline assignment: CDR1 DFQATT and CDR2 SNEGSKA (reference sequence). The ends lost 5 bases at V and 2 bases at J; junction bases unmatched: 4. The data are from a study of T cell repertoires in cytomegalovirus infection. Whole-study context: HLA-C-restricted CMV epitopes, recently identified, and well-studied HLA-B-restricted ones were used by the study. Public TCR beta signatures provided an indication of both CMV infection and a matching HLA type.

General observations from the study: Summed public TCR beta family frequency identified CMV carriers bearing the relevant HLA. There were HLA-C-restricted CMV-specific TCR beta clonotypes dominating the ex vivo response.

This TCR came from a human donor in good health (CMV status not recorded). Some clones in this sample may be carry-over from other donors' samples. The sequencing used cultured CD8+ T cells from PBMCs, collected from culture after CMV antigen stimulation. This rearrangement joins TRBV20-1 to TRBJ2-1; 9 bases align to TRBD2. The CDR3 nucleotides are TGCAGTGCTGCCGGGACTAGCCCCTACAATGAGCAGTTCTTC. It specifies CSAAGTSPYNEQFF.